A single sample is the source of the 9 T cell receptor beta chains below, sequenced in a study of blood T cell repertoires in COVID-19. Some clones are missing from TCRdb's copy, which holds only in-frame ones; the method was immunoSEQ multiplex PCR. The sample lists about 180,000 clones; about three quarters were seen once. The sample taken for sequencing was peripheral blood. The receptors shown here come from a woman over 75 with COVID-19, enrolled during active disease.

The rearrangement links TRBV18 to TRBJ2-1, with a possible D match to TRBD1 (6 bases). CDR1 is KGHSH and CDR2 is LQKENI in the germline V gene. Trimming took off 10 bases at V and 1 base at J, with 17 bases between the two ends. CDR3 length: 15 amino acids. CDR3 sequence reads: CATGPGTPSYNEQFF. The DNA for the CDR3 is TGTGCCACCGGGCCCGGGACACCATCCTACAATGAGCAGTTCTTC. Complete variable domain (other parts from reference TRBV18 and TRBJ2-1): NAGVMQNPRHLVRRRGQEARLRCSPMKGHSHVYWYRQLPEEGLKFMVYLQKENIIDESGMPKERFSAEFPKEGPSILRIQQVVRGDSAAYFCATGPGTPSYNEQFFGPGTRLTVL.

In DNA form, the CDR3 reads TGTGCCAGCAGCTTGAAAGGGAGCCACTACAATGAGCAGTTCTTC. Translating gives CASSLKGSHYNEQFF. The chain employs TRBV5-6 and TRBJ2-1, with a weak D call TRBD2 (5 bases). Germline values: CDR1 SGHDT, CDR2 YYEEEE. This CDR3 comprises 15 residues. V was pared by 1 base and J by 3 bases, with 11 bases between. Looking up the rest from reference TRBV5-6 and TRBJ2-1 gives the full variable domain: DAGVTQSPTHLIKTRGQQVTLRCSPKSGHDTVSWYQQALGQGPQFIFQYYEEEERQRGNFPDRFSGHQFPNYSSELNVNALLLGDSALYLCASSLKGSHYNEQFFGPGTRLTVL.

This clone was counted only a few times. The rearrangement uses TRBV29-1 and TRBJ2-3, with 9 positions matching TRBD2. The CDR3 has 14 amino acids. Losses at the gene ends were 4 bases for V and 8 bases for J; bases not matched to a gene: 10. The germline V gene encodes CDR1 SQVTM and CDR2 ANQGSEA. CDR3 DNA: TGCAGCGTTGTGCGAGCTAGCGGGAAGGGTACGCAGTATTTT. It translates to CSVVRASGKGTQYF.

CDR3 DNA sequence: TGTGCCAGCAGCCCAGGACTAGCGGCTGATACGCAGTATTTT. Translation gives CASSPGLAADTQYF. J is TRBJ2-3 and V is TRBV7-3; 10 nucleotides match TRBD2. CDR3 size: 14 residues. J gave up 6 bases and V 5 bases, and 5 bases lay outside the gene matches. Germline lookup yields CDR1 SGHTA and CDR2 FQGTGA.

The chain joins TRBV3-1 (or the pseudogene TRBV3-2) to TRBJ2-5; 12 bases line up with TRBD2. V lost 4 bases and J lost 5; bases outside the gene matches: 14. In germline, CDR1 is LGHDT, CDR2 YNNKEL (reference sequence). This CDR3 spans 18 amino acids. The CDR3 sequence is CASSLGRLAGGPGETQYF. CDR3 DNA: TGTGCCAGCAGCCTAGGTCGGCTAGCGGGGGGGCCTGGGGAGACCCAGTACTTC.

The gene calls are TRBV28 and TRBJ1-2; D unclear. With 2 bases removed from V and 4 bases from J, the gap between germline ends came to 11 bases. This CDR3 has 14 residues. Germline lookup yields CDR1 MDHEN and CDR2 SYDVKM. CDR3 in DNA: TGTGCCAGCAGTTTAATTGGTGAGGGCTATGGCTACACCTTC. As protein: CASSLIGEGYGYTF.

V and J are TRBV7-2 and TRBJ2-7; TRBD1 matches 9 bases. The CDR3 extends over 14 amino acids. V dropped 5 bases and J dropped 2; count of bases not matched to a gene: 4. Per the germline V gene, CDR1 is SGHTA and CDR2 is FQGNSA. CDR3: CASSRDRATYEQYF. The CDR3 DNA follows: TGTGCCAGCAGCCGGGACAGGGCAACCTACGAGCAGTACTTC.

The rearrangement joins TRBV4-1 to TRBJ1-1; D not resolved. The V gene's germline CDR1 is MGHRA and CDR2 YSYEKL. V lost 3 bases, J lost 1 base, and 12 bases lay in between. This CDR3 has 15 residues. CDR3: CASSHRHTWNTEAFF. Here the CDR3 DNA reads TGCGCCAGCAGCCACCGACACACATGGAACACTGAAGCTTTCTTT.

This clone showed up just once. CDR3 bases: TGTGCCAGCAGGGGGACAGGGCTCCTAGCGGGATACTCCTACAATGAGCAGTTCTTC. Translation gives CASRGTGLLAGYSYNEQFF. The chain joins TRBV21-1 to TRBJ2-1; TRBD2 was called by the table and not checked on the DNA. TRBV21-1 is a documented pseudogene. The CDR3 has 19 amino acids.